This entry lists 9 T cell receptor beta chains sequenced from one sample in a study of shared clonotypes between healthy human individuals (dated by TCRdb to about 2020). Library preparation employed the immunoSEQ multiplex PCR assay. What TCRdb holds here is the immuneACCESS table cut down to in-frame rearrangements. Part of the clones is not present; checked against another copy, under half of the missing clones reflect an unresolved V gene, and the others are unexplained. This sample comprises millions of clones, over 85% of them detected only once. 0.11% to 0.15% of the sample is in the top ten clones. Specimen: naive CD4+ T cells sorted from blood. The cell subset or site label here, explained by the study, means: CD45RA+ positively selected. These receptors all come from a man in his late teens or twenties in good health.

J is TRBJ2-7 and V is TRBV2, with D unclear. Germline V gene sequence: CDR1 SNHLY, CDR2 FYNNEI. The length of the CDR3 is 14 residues. The V and J ends lost 3 bases and 6 bases respectively, with 15 bases between them. CDR3 amino acids: CASSDTPVMAEQYF. DNA of the CDR3: TGTGCCAGCAGTGACACCCCCGTGATGGCCGAGCAGTACTTC.

Comments on this clone: The sample contains more than one DNA sequence encoding this CDR3. The chain's CDR3 is CASSPRQSSYNEQFF. The CDR3 region has the DNA TGTGCCAGCAGCCCCAGACAGAGCTCCTACAATGAGCAGTTCTTC. The chain couples TRBV7-3 to TRBJ2-1; perhaps TRBD1 as D (5 bases). The CDR3 has 15 residues. The V gene's germline CDR1 is SGHTA and CDR2 FQGTGA. V was shortened by 5 bases and J by 0 bases, with 11 bases between the two germline ends.

The chain uses TRBV5-1 and TRBJ2-4; D perhaps matches TRBD1 (5 bases). From germline, CDR1 is SGHRS and CDR2 YFSETQ. V was clipped by 2 bases and J by 0 bases, with 15 bases between them. CDR3 length equals 17 residues. The CDR3 protein is CASSLTTDEIAKNIQYF. CDR3 sequence (DNA): TGCGCCAGCAGCTTAACGACAGACGAGATAGCCAAAAACATTCAGTACTTC.

The chain recombines TRBV19 with TRBJ1-3; D unclear. Trimming took off 5 bases at V and 0 bases at J, with 5 bases between the two ends. In germline, CDR1 is LNHDA, CDR2 SQIVND (reference sequence). This CDR3 is 13 amino acids long. In DNA form, the CDR3 reads TGTGCCAGTAGTGAGGGCTCTGGAAACACCATATATTTT. It encodes CASSEGSGNTIYF.

This clone was seen just once. The same CDR3 can be traced to other DNA sequences in this sample. The J gene is TRBJ2-2, the V gene TRBV5-1, with a weak D call TRBD1 (6 bases). V was cut by 0 bases and J by 5 bases, with 14 bases left in between. The CDR3 spans 16 residues. Germline V gives CDR1 SGHRS, CDR2 YFSETQ. The CDR3 sequence: CASSLDPGQGTGELFF. The CDR3 bases are TGCGCCAGCAGCTTGGATCCGGGCCAGGGGACCGGGGAGCTGTTTTTT. The whole variable domain, filled in from reference TRBV5-1 and TRBJ2-2, reads KAGVTQTPRYLIKTRGQQVTLSCSPISGHRSVSWYQQTPGQGLQFLFEYFSETQRNKGNFPGRFSGRQFSNSRSEMNVSTLELGDSALYLCASSLDPGQGTGELFFGEGSRLTVL.

On this clone itself: This same CDR3 is encoded by further DNA sequences in the sample. The rearrangement uses TRBV5-1 and TRBJ1-1; 7 bases are a match to TRBD1. Germline assignment: CDR1 SGHRS and CDR2 YFSETQ. The CDR3 is 14 residues long. J lost 1 base, V lost 3 bases, and 3 bases had no gene match. CDR3 DNA sequence: TGCGCCAGCAGCTCGGGACAGCCGAACACTGAAGCTTTCTTT. Amino acid sequence: CASSSGQPNTEAFF.

The genes are TRBV5-8 and TRBJ1-3; TRBD1 might be the D (6 bases). V lost 4 bases and J 2 bases, leaving 10 bases between the germline ends. CDR3 size: 14 residues. Germline V gives CDR1 SGHTS, CDR2 YDEGEE. The CDR3 coding sequence is TGTGCCAGCAGCCGCAGGGGTACTGGAAACACCATATATTTT. This translates into CASSRRGTGNTIYF.

The CDR3 DNA is TGTGCCAGCAGTGACGGGCCGAATGGCTACACCTTC. Its translation is CASSDGPNGYTF. This rearrangement joins TRBV6-4 to TRBJ1-2; D ambiguous. V lost 2 bases, J lost 6 bases, and 7 bases lay in between. The CDR3 extends over 12 amino acids. The germline CDR1 and CDR2 sequences are MRHNA and SNTAGT.

This chain uses TRBV13 with TRBJ2-5, with D unclear. The CDR3 totals 13 residues. Trimming pared 5 bases from V and 0 bases from J, leaving 7 bases between. Germline loops: CDR1 PRHDT, CDR2 FYEKMQ (reference sequence). DNA for the CDR3: TGTGCCAGCAGCCGCAAGTACCAAGAGACCCAGTACTTC. It is translated as CASSRKYQETQYF.